Given below is one T cell receptor (beta chain) in context. The antigen remains undetermined. TCRdb's copy holds only in-frame clones and misses some; the assay was immunoSEQ multiplex PCR. The sample holds 55,000 to 70,000 clones, approximately 91% seen once. V was cut by 1 base and J by 9 bases, with 10 bases left in between. Germline CDR1 is DFQATT and CDR2 is SNEGSKA (reference sequence). This CDR3 comprises 11 residues. This entry is derived from a study of lymphopenia after photon versus proton radiotherapy. Whole-study results and caveats: After lymphocyte nadir, photon-treated repertoires showed oligoclonal expansion, especially CD8+ Temra. Proton therapy kept repertoires fairly stable, unlike photons, which gained effector/memory cells.

The chain couples TRBV20-1 to TRBJ2-7, with no clear D. The input for sequencing was peripheral blood, taken from a patient treated with photon-based radiotherapy. The TCR was taken from a woman in her sixties or seventies with pancreatic cancer. CDR3 sequence reads: CSARAGDRQYF. The CDR3 nucleotides are TGCAGTGCTAGAGCTGGGGATAGGCAGTACTTC.